Shown below are 2 T cell receptor beta chains from a single sample sequenced in a study of cytomegalovirus exposure and HLA in healthy donors. Primers for the PCR totalled 60 Vbeta and 13 Jbeta. Profiled with immunoSEQ multiplex PCR; TCRdb holds only in-frame clones, not every one. The table records fewer than 250,000 clones, around 73% of them present only once. The sample comprised PBMCs. These receptors originate from a male donor in good health and CMV-seronegative.

This chain joins TRBV28 and TRBJ2-3, with TRBD2 as a possible D gene (6 bases). The CDR3 totals 14 residues. Germline V lookup: CDR1 MDHEN, CDR2 SYDVKM. V lost 8 bases to trimming and J lost 3 bases, with 15 bases between them. The CDR3 is CASSTGRGTDTQYF. DNA of the CDR3: TGTGCCAGCTCTACGGGGCGGGGTACAGATACGCAGTATTTT.

The chain employs TRBV7-3 and TRBJ1-2; 8 bases align to TRBD1. In germline, CDR1 is SGHTA, CDR2 FQGTGA. The CDR3 spans 11 residues. Trimming cost V 8 bases and J 5 bases; bases outside gene matches: 1. The CDR3 loop is CASGQGYGYTF. The CDR3 DNA is TGTGCCAGCGGACAGGGTTATGGCTACACCTTC.